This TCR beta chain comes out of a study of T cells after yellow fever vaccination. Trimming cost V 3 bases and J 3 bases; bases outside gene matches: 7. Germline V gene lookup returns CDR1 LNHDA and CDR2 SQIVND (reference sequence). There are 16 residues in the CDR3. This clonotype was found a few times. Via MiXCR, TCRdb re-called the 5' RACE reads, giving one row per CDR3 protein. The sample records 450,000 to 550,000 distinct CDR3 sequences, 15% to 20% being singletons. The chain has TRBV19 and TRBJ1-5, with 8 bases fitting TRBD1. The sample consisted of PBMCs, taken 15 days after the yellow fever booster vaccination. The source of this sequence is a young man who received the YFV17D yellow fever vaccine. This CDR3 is CASSMRTGGVNQPQHF. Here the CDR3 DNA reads TGTGCCAGTAGTATGCGAACAGGGGGAGTCAATCAGCCCCAGCATTTT. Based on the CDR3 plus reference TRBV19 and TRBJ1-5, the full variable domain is DGGITQSPKYLFRKEGQNVTLSCEQNLNHDAMYWYRQDPGQGLRLIYYSQIVNDFQKGDIAEGYSVSREKKESFPLTVTSAQKNPTAFYLCASSMRTGGVNQPQHFGDGTRLSIL.